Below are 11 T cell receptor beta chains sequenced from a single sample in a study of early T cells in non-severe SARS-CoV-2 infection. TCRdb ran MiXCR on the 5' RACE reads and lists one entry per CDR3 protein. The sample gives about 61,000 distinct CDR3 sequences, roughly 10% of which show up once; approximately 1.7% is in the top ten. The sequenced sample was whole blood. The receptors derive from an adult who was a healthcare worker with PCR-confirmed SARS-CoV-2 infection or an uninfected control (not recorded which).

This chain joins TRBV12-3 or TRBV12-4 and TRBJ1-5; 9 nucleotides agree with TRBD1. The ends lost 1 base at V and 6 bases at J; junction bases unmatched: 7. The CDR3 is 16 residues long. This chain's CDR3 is CASSLDGTGIGQPQHF. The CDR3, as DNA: TGTGCCAGCAGTTTAGATGGGACAGGGATCGGTCAGCCCCAGCATTTT.

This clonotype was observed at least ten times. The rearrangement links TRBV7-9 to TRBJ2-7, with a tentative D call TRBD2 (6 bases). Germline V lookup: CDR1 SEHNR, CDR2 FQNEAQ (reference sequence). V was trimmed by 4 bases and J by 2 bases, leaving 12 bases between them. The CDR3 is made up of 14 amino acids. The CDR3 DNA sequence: TGTGCCAGCAGCTCCCCGACTAGGCCCTACGAGCAGTACTTC. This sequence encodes CASSSPTRPYEQYF.

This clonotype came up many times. CDR3: CASSRFRDLLGTGELFF. CDR3 DNA: TGTGCCAGCAGTCGCTTCCGGGACCTCTTGGGGACCGGGGAGCTGTTTTTT. V usage is TRBV12-3 or TRBV12-4 and J usage is TRBJ2-2; D is possibly TRBD1 or TRBD2 (5 bases each). This CDR3 contains 17 residues. V was cut by 5 bases and J by 5 bases, with 21 bases left in between.

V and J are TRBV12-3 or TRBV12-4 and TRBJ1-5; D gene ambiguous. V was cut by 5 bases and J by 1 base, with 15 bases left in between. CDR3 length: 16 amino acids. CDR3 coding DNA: TGTGCCAGCAGTCCGTCGACGGGTATGAGCAATCAGCCCCAGCATTTT. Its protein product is CASSPSTGMSNQPQHF.

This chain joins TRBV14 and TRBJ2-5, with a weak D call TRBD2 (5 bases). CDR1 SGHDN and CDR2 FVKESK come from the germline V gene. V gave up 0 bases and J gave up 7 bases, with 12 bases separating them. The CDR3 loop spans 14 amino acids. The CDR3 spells CASSQDLGSGTQYF. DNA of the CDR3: TGTGCCAGCAGCCAAGATCTGGGGAGCGGGACCCAGTACTTC.

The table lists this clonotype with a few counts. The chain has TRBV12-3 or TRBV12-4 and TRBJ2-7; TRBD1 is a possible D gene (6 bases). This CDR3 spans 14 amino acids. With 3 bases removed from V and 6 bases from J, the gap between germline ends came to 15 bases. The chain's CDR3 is CASSFSGVQSEQYF. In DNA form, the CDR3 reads TGTGCCAGCAGTTTTTCAGGGGTTCAAAGCGAGCAGTACTTC.

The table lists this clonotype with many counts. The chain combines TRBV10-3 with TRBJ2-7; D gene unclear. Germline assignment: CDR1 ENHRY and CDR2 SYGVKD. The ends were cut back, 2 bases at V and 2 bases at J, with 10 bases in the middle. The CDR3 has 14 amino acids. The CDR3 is CAISERQTAYEQYF. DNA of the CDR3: TGTGCCATCAGTGAGCGTCAGACCGCCTACGAGCAGTACTTC.

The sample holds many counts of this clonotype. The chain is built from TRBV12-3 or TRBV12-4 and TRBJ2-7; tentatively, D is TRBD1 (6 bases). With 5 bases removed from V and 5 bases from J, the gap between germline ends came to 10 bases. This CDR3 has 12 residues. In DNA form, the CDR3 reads TGTGCCAGCAGTCCCACAGGGAACGAGCAGTACTTC. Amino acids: CASSPTGNEQYF.

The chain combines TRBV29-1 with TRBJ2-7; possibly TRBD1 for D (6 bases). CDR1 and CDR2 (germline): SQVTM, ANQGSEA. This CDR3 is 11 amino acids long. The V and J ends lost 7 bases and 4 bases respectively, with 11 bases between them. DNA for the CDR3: TGCAGCGGACAAACAGGGTACGAGCAGTACTTC. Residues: CSGQTGYEQYF.

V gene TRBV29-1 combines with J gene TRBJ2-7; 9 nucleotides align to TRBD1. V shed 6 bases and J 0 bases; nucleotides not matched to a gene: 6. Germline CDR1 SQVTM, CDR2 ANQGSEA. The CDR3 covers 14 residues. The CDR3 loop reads CSVGRTGVSYEQYF. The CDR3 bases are TGCAGCGTGGGGCGGACAGGGGTCTCCTACGAGCAGTACTTC.

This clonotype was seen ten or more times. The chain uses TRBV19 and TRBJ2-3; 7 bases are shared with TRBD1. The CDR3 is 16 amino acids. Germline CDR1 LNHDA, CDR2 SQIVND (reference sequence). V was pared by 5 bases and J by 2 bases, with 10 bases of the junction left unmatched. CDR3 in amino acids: CASSRRDRANTDTQYF. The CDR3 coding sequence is TGTGCCAGTAGTCGCCGGGACAGAGCCAACACAGATACGCAGTATTTT.